This TCR beta chain comes out of a study of T cells expressing NK-cell markers. Study at large: Seven of the eight sequenced donors were HCMV-seropositive; one was seronegative.

The CDR3 is 15 amino acids. CDR1 is MNHEY and CDR2 is SVGAGI in the germline V gene. Of note for this clonotype: Antigen unknown.

Beta-chain TCR cDNA was generated via 5'RACE template switching with UMIs. TCRdb re-called the 5' RACE reads and shows each CDR3 protein once, DNA omitted. Its listing shows a few hundred thousand distinct CDR3 sequences. Points from the study as a whole: More than 5 donors showed dominant NKG2C+ clonotypes comprising roughly 1.0-7.5% of their CD8+ T cells. The CD3+CD56-NKG2C+ fraction was also led by these clonotypes in a few donors.

This sequence joins TRBV6-5 and TRBJ2-5; TCRdb designates TRBD2, a call that cannot be tested without DNA. Sequenced material: blood T cells: a sorted CD56 or NKG2C T cell subset, CD4+ or CD8+ T cells, or bulk PBMC T cells (not recorded which). This receptor was taken from a man aged 18 to 29 in good health. CDR3 sequence reads: CASSYGPGLGETQYF.